This T cell receptor (beta chain) was identified in a study of cytomegalovirus exposure and HLA in healthy donors. The CDR3 sequence is 14 residues long. The germline V and J ends were trimmed by 2 bases and 0 bases, with 8 bases remaining between them. Germline V gene data show CDR1 as SGHDN and CDR2 as FVKESK. Primers included in the PCR were 60 Vbeta and 13 Jbeta primers. Sequencing was performed with immunoSEQ multiplex PCR; in TCRdb, only in-frame clones are kept and a portion is missing. The data show 100,000 to 150,000 clones, with roughly 70% seen just once and 2.5% to 3.5% held by the top ten.

The sample consisted of PBMCs. The rearrangement joins TRBV14 to TRBJ2-7; D not certain. This TCR came from a woman between 35 and 50 years old in good health and CMV-seropositive. CDR3 in amino acids: CASSQWSSSYEQYF. The CDR3 DNA reads TGTGCCAGCAGCCAATGGTCCAGCTCCTACGAGCAGTACTTC.